This TCR beta chain was identified during a study of T-cell reconstitution after alpha-beta-depleted transplantation in children (TCRdb year 2016). About the investigation overall: Using TCR repertoire profiling, the study quantitatively followed how T-cell immune reconstitution unfolded in children after TCRalphabeta/CD19-depleted allogeneic hematopoietic cell transplantation. General study outcomes and caveats: In some patients, high TCRbeta diversity at day 60 was attributed to recipient T cells and intrathymic progenitors that had survived conditioning. Over the following months the frequencies of hyperexpanded clones went down, and after one year T-cell counts and TCRbeta diversity were mostly credited to newly produced T cells. Apparently early alphabetaT-cell count recovery about two months after transplant reportedly relied on only several hundred rapidly expanded clones derived from non-depleted graft cells.

Library preparation employed PCR. TCRdb lists the instrument as Illumina HiSeq 2500. Molecular barcoding was employed in the preparation of TCR libraries, with unique molecular identifiers being used to normalize TCRbeta repertoire quantification. TCRdb passed the public sequencing reads through fastp at Q25 and MiXCR, retaining productive beta sequences. Every CDR3 protein is listed once, alongside the most common genes and DNA of its rows. This sample has some 830,000 distinct CDR3 sequences in its table, and about 15% of those were observed once. The ten largest make up roughly 5% of the sample. The treatment or condition label for this specimen denotes: allogeneic hematopoietic cell transplantation with graft depleted of TCRalphabeta T cells and CD19 B cells. Transplant recipients were children who received TCRalphabeta/CD19-depleted allogeneic hematopoietic cell grafts. A word on this clonotype: Its antigen is not yet known. No much larger clone exists at a distance of one base, and base qualities are not known.

The CDR3 runs 17 residues from the cysteine to the phenylalanine. Here the CDR3 DNA is all that survives: 51 bases in frame from base 1. In the germline V gene, CDR1 corresponds to SGHAT and CDR2 to FQNNGV. Here V drops 1 base and J drops 5 bases, and the junction holds 13 bases not matched to any gene. The sequencing here drew on PBMCs, mostly from graft donor cells, taken 360 days after TCRalphabeta/CD19-depleted stem cell transplant. The chain was built from TRBV11-2 and TRBJ2-7; the central 8 bases match TRBD2. The clonotype comes from a male patient aged 10-17 years who had a stem cell transplant for acute lymphoblastic leukemia, so the T cells may come from the graft donor. Here the CDR3 is given as CASSLGGAGTRVHEQYF. The DNA sequence is TGTGCCAGCAGCTTAGGAGGGGCCGGGACTAGAGTCCACGAGCAGTACTTC.